The present entry profiles one T cell receptor (beta chain) with its context. Its matching antigen is unknown. The sample comes from a study of T cell responses to AZD1222 COVID-19 vaccine. The CDR3 covers 17 residues. Germline trimming cut 5 bases from V and 1 base from J; bases unmatched to any gene: 9. Germline V gene sequence: CDR1 PRHDT, CDR2 FYEKMQ (reference sequence). Study-wide results and limits: Distributed over spike, vaccine-associated CD4 TCRs predominated at 160-218 and 743-854. Targets within unmutated variant regions were reportedly found for nearly half of spike-specific TCRs. Donors, mostly white British, included more females; clonal diversity was possibly underestimated. It was only after the peak T cell response that any repertoires were sampled.

Sequenced by immunoSEQ multiplex PCR; TCRdb stores in-frame clones only, minus some. The repertoire includes about 120,000 clones, 92% of them detected once, and 11% to 15% sits in the top ten. Specimen: peripheral blood, collected on day 0 of AZD1222 vaccination. The genes are TRBV13 and TRBJ1-1; TRBD1 agrees at 11 bases. The TCR originated in an adult in good health. DNA for the CDR3: TGTGCCAGCAGCCGACGGACAGGGGGCAGGGAGAACACTGAAGCTTTCTTT. Translating gives CASSRRTGGRENTEAFF.